The 11 T cell receptor beta chains below were found in one sample sequenced in a study of shared clonotypes between healthy human individuals (dated by TCRdb to 2020 to 2021). CD8 naive samples were CD45RO-negative cells positively selected for CCR7, giving a CD45RA+CCR7+ population that excluded TemRA cells. Library prep was done by the immunoSEQ multiplex PCR assay. The immuneACCESS repertoire file appears here via TCRdb, limited to in-frame rearrangements. These files lack a portion of the clones; in checked studies, under half of the deficit traces to unresolved V genes, and the cause of the others is not known. For this sample the table gives approximately 2,200,000 clones, of which 85% to 95% were detected only once. 1.5% to 2% of the sample is held by the ten biggest clonotypes. The sequencing sample was made of naive CD8+ T cells from PBMCs. This sample's cell subset or site label indicates: CD45RA+CCR7+. Receptors originate from a man between 18 and 29 years old in good health. Some clones in this sample may be carry-over from other donors' samples.

The chain links TRBV5-4 to TRBJ1-4, with TRBD1 as a possible D gene (5 bases). The CDR3 sequence is 14 residues long. The germline V gene has CDR1 SGHNT and CDR2 YYREEE (reference sequence). Trimming stripped 0 bases from V and 6 bases from J, with 9 bases between. The CDR3, as DNA: TGTGCCAGCAGCTTGGGGGACGGATATGAAAAACTGTTTTTT. Translated, it gives CASSLGDGYEKLFF.

J is TRBJ2-7 and V is TRBV4-2; the match to TRBD1 covers 7 bases. CDR3 length equals 14 residues. After removal of 0 bases from V and 2 bases from J, the junction contained 1 base not matched to a gene. The V gene's germline CDR1 is LGHNA and CDR2 YNFKEQ. Here the CDR3 DNA reads TGTGCCAGCAGCCAAGAGGGACAGACCTACGAGCAGTACTTC. It yields the protein CASSQEGQTYEQYF.

The chain has TRBV28 and TRBJ2-4, with 7 bases matching TRBD2. The CDR3 is made up of 17 amino acids. CDR1 and CDR2 (germline): MDHEN, SYDVKM. The V and J ends lost 3 bases and 3 bases, in that order; junction bases with no gene match: 11. CDR3 region: CASSFRPGGRDKNIQYF. In DNA form, the CDR3 reads TGTGCCAGCAGTTTCAGGCCGGGGGGAAGGGACAAAAACATTCAGTACTTC.

This clone has a single count. J is TRBJ1-3 and V is TRBV29-1; D gene unclear. V shed 1 base and J shed 4 bases, with 11 bases lying between them. The CDR3 consists of 14 residues. Germline loops: CDR1 SQVTM, CDR2 ANQGSEA. CDR3 in DNA: TGCAGCGTTGAAGGCGGGGATGCGGGAAACACCATATATTTT. It is translated as CSVEGGDAGNTIYF.

This sequence joins TRBV28 and TRBJ2-5; D may be TRBD2 (6 bases). The CDR3 is made up of 17 amino acids. Between the trimmed V and J ends, which lost 11 bases and 2 bases, there was a span of 27 bases. Germline CDR1 MDHEN, CDR2 SYDVKM. CDR3 sequence (DNA): TGTGCCTACCCTGTATCCACATGTGCGGGATTTCAAGAGACCCAGTACTTC. It yields the protein CAYPVSTCAGFQETQYF.

This chain joins TRBV5-4 and TRBJ2-1, with 16 bases lining up with TRBD2. From germline, CDR1 is SGHNT and CDR2 YYREEE (reference sequence). V lost 4 bases, J lost 4 bases, and 14 bases stayed unmatched. This CDR3 is 20 amino acids long. CDR3 DNA: TGTGCCAGCAGCGGCCCCGGGACTAGCGGGAGGGTGGGTTTTTACAATGAGCAGTTCTTC. It yields the protein CASSGPGTSGRVGFYNEQFF. Drawing the rest from reference TRBV5-4 and TRBJ2-1, the complete variable domain is ETGVTQSPTHLIKTRGQQVTLRCSSQSGHNTVSWYQQALGQGPQFIFQYYREEENGRGNFPPRFSGLQFPNYSSELNVNALELDDSALYLCASSGPGTSGRVGFYNEQFFGPGTRLTVL.

The chain links TRBV10-2 to TRBJ1-2, with D hard to call. Germline CDR1 is WSHSY and CDR2 is SAAADI. The CDR3 has 13 amino acids. V lost 4 bases and J 7 bases, leaving 13 bases between the germline ends. DNA of the CDR3: TGCGCCAGCAGTGTGAACGGGTGGAGTGGCTACACCTTC. Protein: CASSVNGWSGYTF.

The genes are TRBV2 and TRBJ1-4, with D unclear. Germline-derived CDR1 and CDR2 are SNHLY and FYNNEI. V dropped 3 bases and J dropped 8 bases, with 13 bases sitting between them. CDR3 length: 14 residues. CDR3 DNA sequence: TGTGCCAGCAGTGAGCGGTTCTTAGGAGAAAAACTGTTTTTT. Its protein is CASSERFLGEKLFF. The complete variable domain, with remaining parts taken from reference TRBV2 and TRBJ1-4, reads EPEVTQTPSHQVTQMGQEVILRCVPISNHLYFYWYRQILGQKVEFLVSFYNNEISEKSEIFDDQFSVERPDGSNFTLKIRSTKLEDSAMYFCASSERFLGEKLFFGSGTQLSVL.

A word on this clone: This sample also contains other DNA sequences that code for the same CDR3. The genes are TRBV27 and TRBJ2-3, with D unresolved. Germline values: CDR1 MNHEY, CDR2 SMNVEV (reference sequence). Trimming took off 5 bases at V and 0 bases at J, with 9 bases between the two ends. The CDR3 has 14 amino acids. The CDR3 region is CASSLLTSTDTQYF. CDR3 bases: TGTGCCAGCAGTCTACTTACTAGCACAGATACGCAGTATTTT.

The chain joins TRBV4-2 to TRBJ2-5; 10 bases align to TRBD1. The J segment lost 4 bases and the V segment lost 1 base, leaving 6 bases of the junction unmatched. Germline V gene data show CDR1 as LGHNA and CDR2 as YNFKEQ. The CDR3 consists of 16 residues. CDR3 in DNA: TGTGCCAGCAGCCAAGGAGACAGGGGGCCCGGAGAGACCCAGTACTTC. Residues: CASSQGDRGPGETQYF.

CDR3 protein: CASSLSFGDSYEQYF. The CDR3 nucleotides read TGTGCCAGCAGTTTATCGTTTGGCGACTCCTACGAGCAGTACTTC. The chain couples TRBV27 to TRBJ2-7; D gene ambiguous. The ends were cut back, 0 bases at V and 0 bases at J, with 9 bases in the middle. The CDR3 length is 15 residues. Germline V gene data show CDR1 as MNHEY and CDR2 as SMNVEV (reference sequence).